The 24 T cell receptor beta chains listed next were all sequenced from one sample in a study of vaccination effects on CD4 cells after COVID-19. The protocol was immunoSEQ multiplex PCR, while the TCRdb copy is restricted to in-frame clones and leaves out a portion. The table lists some 63,000 clones, about 72% of them singletons. Their target antigens are unknown. Investigators separated out CD4+ T cells once 10 days of culture had passed. The starting material was CD4+ T cells from PBMCs cultured without peptide, obtained before COVID-19 vaccination. The source of these receptors is a human donor who had a prior SARS-CoV-2 infection.

The count of this clone is one. The V and J genes are TRBV15 and TRBJ2-5; D is unresolved. The CDR3 length is 14 residues. Germline-derived CDR1 and CDR2 are LNHNV and YYDKDF (reference sequence). Trimming cost V 1 base and J 5 bases, with 11 bases left between them. The CDR3 nucleotides read TGTGCCACCAGCAGAGCTACCGAATCGGAGACCCAGTACTTC. Translation: CATSRATESETQYF.

The V gene is TRBV25-1, the J gene TRBJ1-5; D unresolved. CDR3 length: 15 amino acids. V was trimmed by 3 bases and J by 5 bases, leaving 14 bases between them. The germline gives CDR1 MGHDK, CDR2 SYGVNS. Here the CDR3 reads CASSDSTRGYQPQHF. CDR3 bases: TGTGCCAGCAGTGACAGCACCCGAGGGTATCAGCCCCAGCATTTT.

This chain joins TRBV6-2 or TRBV6-3 and TRBJ1-1; 7 bases align to TRBD1. V lost 2 bases to trimming and J lost 4 bases; unmatched junction nucleotides: 7. This CDR3 contains 15 residues. Germline V lookup: CDR1 MNHEY, CDR2 SVGEGT. The CDR3 DNA reads TGTGCCAGCAGTTACAAGTTCAGGGGGAGCACTGAAGCTTTCTTT. This translates into CASSYKFRGSTEAFF.

DNA of the CDR3: TGTGCCAGCAGTTATGTAGCCCAGTGGAGTGAAGCTTTCTTT. Its protein is CASSYVAQWSEAFF. The V call is TRBV6-5, the J call TRBJ1-1; no definite D call. With 3 bases removed from V and 7 bases from J, the gap between germline ends came to 15 bases. Germline V gene data show CDR1 as MNHEY and CDR2 as SVGAGI. The CDR3 consists of 14 residues.

This clone has a handful of counts. This chain joins TRBV6-5 and TRBJ1-2; maybe TRBD1 (5 bases). The CDR3 covers 15 residues. Germline V gives CDR1 MNHEY, CDR2 SVGAGI. With 8 bases removed from V and 0 bases from J, the gap between germline ends came to 16 bases. The DNA of the CDR3 is TGTGCCAGCTCGCCCGTGGGGGAATCTAACTATGGCTACACCTTC. Amino acid sequence: CASSPVGESNYGYTF.

The chain has TRBV2 and TRBJ1-4, with D possibly matching TRBD1 (6 bases). The V end was cut by 11 bases, the J end by 3 bases, with 10 bases between. The length of the CDR3 is 12 residues. Per germline, CDR1 SNHLY and CDR2 FYNNEI. CDR3 sequence: CASWGPNEKLFF. CDR3 nucleotide sequence: TGTGCCTCATGGGGGCCTAATGAAAAACTGTTTTTT. Variable domain in full (rest from reference TRBV2 and TRBJ1-4): EPEVTQTPSHQVTQMGQEVILRCVPISNHLYFYWYRQILGQKVEFLVSFYNNEISEKSEIFDDQFSVERPDGSNFTLKIRSTKLEDSAMYFCASWGPNEKLFFGSGTQLSVL.

V gene TRBV7-2 combines with J gene TRBJ2-5, with 7 positions matching TRBD2. The CDR3 length is 14 residues. Germline V gene data show CDR1 as SGHTA and CDR2 as FQGNSA. V lost 2 bases, J lost 3 bases, and 3 bases stayed unmatched. This chain's CDR3 is CASSLTLAEETQYF. CDR3 bases: TGTGCCAGCAGCTTAACCCTAGCGGAAGAGACCCAGTACTTC.

V and J are TRBV16 and TRBJ1-2, with unresolved D. CDR3 length equals 11 residues. The V end lost 1 base, the J end lost 8 bases, and 5 bases lay between the germline ends. Germline assignment: CDR1 KGHSY and CDR2 FQNENV. The CDR3 DNA follows: TGTGCCAGCAGCCAATTGGGCGGCTACACCTTC. It specifies CASSQLGGYTF.

V is TRBV3-1 (or the pseudogene TRBV3-2) and J is TRBJ2-7, with TRBD2 matching 14 bases. The V gene end was trimmed by 5 bases and the J gene end by 0 bases; junction bases not matched to a gene: 6. Germline CDR1 is LGHDT and CDR2 is YNNKEL (reference sequence). There are 17 residues in the CDR3. CDR3 in amino acids: CASSRTSGGPFSYEQYF. For the CDR3, the DNA is TGTGCCAGCAGCAGGACTAGCGGGGGGCCCTTCTCCTACGAGCAGTACTTC.

A single count supports this clone. The chain employs TRBV25-1 and TRBJ2-7, with a tentative D call TRBD2 (5 bases). The CDR3 spans 14 residues. Germline assignment: CDR1 MGHDK and CDR2 SYGVNS. V was clipped by 5 bases and J by 3 bases, with 14 bases between them. CDR3 DNA sequence: TGTGCCAGCAGTAGGGTTCGGGGTAACTACGAGCAGTACTTC. Protein product: CASSRVRGNYEQYF.

This clone was seen a handful of times. J is TRBJ1-2 and V is TRBV7-9; 7 bases agree with TRBD1. The CDR3 runs to 15 residues. V was clipped by 2 bases and J by 2 bases; unmatched bases: 5. Per germline, CDR1 SEHNR and CDR2 FQNEAQ (reference sequence). The CDR3: CASSLRTGANYGYTF. The CDR3 DNA sequence: TGTGCCAGCAGCTTACGAACAGGGGCGAACTATGGCTACACCTTC.

The V gene is TRBV28, the J gene TRBJ1-5; TRBD1 matches at 10 bases. The CDR3 length is 16 residues. The V gene's germline CDR1 is MDHEN and CDR2 SYDVKM. The V and J ends lost 2 bases and 6 bases, in that order; junction bases with no gene match: 7. CDR3: CASSLIGGQGFQPQHF. The CDR3, as DNA: TGTGCCAGCAGTTTAATAGGGGGACAGGGGTTTCAGCCCCAGCATTTT.

The CDR3 here is CASQTAMNTEAFF. The CDR3 DNA reads TGTGCCAGCCAGACAGCAATGAACACTGAAGCTTTCTTT. V usage is TRBV18 and J usage is TRBJ1-1; maybe TRBD1 (5 bases). This CDR3 region has 13 residues. V shed 8 bases and J shed 0 bases, with 10 bases lying between them. Germline-derived CDR1 and CDR2 are KGHSH and LQKENI.

V is TRBV18 and J is TRBJ2-1; 11 bases map to TRBD2. V shed 0 bases and J 9 bases; nucleotides not matched to a gene: 4. The CDR3 consists of 15 residues. Germline lookup yields CDR1 KGHSH and CDR2 LQKENI. The CDR3 sequence: CASSPPSGRAVEQFF. CDR3 nucleotides: TGTGCCAGCTCACCACCTAGCGGGAGGGCTGTTGAGCAGTTCTTC.

CDR3 nucleotides: TGTGCCAGCAGTTCGGGGGGCGGCACAGATACGCAGTATTTT. It is translated as CASSSGGGTDTQYF. The chain uses TRBV6-5 and TRBJ2-3; D might be TRBD2 (7 bases). CDR3 length equals 14 residues. The V end was cut by 4 bases, the J end by 1 base, with 9 bases between. In germline, CDR1 is MNHEY, CDR2 SVGAGI.

The rearrangement joins TRBV7-2 to TRBJ2-1; D might be TRBD2 (6 bases). There are 15 residues in the CDR3. V was shortened by 1 base and J by 4 bases, with 11 bases between the two germline ends. The germline CDR1 and CDR2 sequences are SGHTA and FQGNSA. The CDR3 sequence: CASSLVVGGYNEQFF. For the CDR3, the DNA is TGTGCCAGCAGCTTAGTTGTAGGAGGGTACAATGAGCAGTTCTTC.

V usage is TRBV6-6 and J usage is TRBJ1-1, with D uncertain. The V gene's germline CDR1 is MNHNY and CDR2 SVGAGI (reference sequence). CDR3 length: 13 residues. V was clipped by 4 bases and J by 2 bases, with 8 bases between them. This chain's CDR3 is CASSFLSNTEAFF. DNA for the CDR3: TGTGCCAGCAGTTTCCTGTCTAACACTGAAGCTTTCTTT.

The chain combines TRBV5-1 with TRBJ2-7; 7 nucleotides match TRBD1. V shed 0 bases and J 4 bases; nucleotides not matched to a gene: 4. The CDR3 is 14 amino acids. Per germline, CDR1 SGHRS and CDR2 YFSETQ. CDR3 region: CASSLAGTDYEQYF. The DNA of the CDR3 is TGCGCCAGCAGCTTGGCCGGGACAGATTACGAGCAGTACTTC. The entire variable domain, with the rest obtained from reference TRBV5-1 and TRBJ2-7, is as follows: KAGVTQTPRYLIKTRGQQVTLSCSPISGHRSVSWYQQTPGQGLQFLFEYFSETQRNKGNFPGRFSGRQFSNSRSEMNVSTLELGDSALYLCASSLAGTDYEQYFGPGTRLTVT.

V usage is TRBV7-2 and J usage is TRBJ2-7; perhaps TRBD2 as D (5 bases). V was cut by 4 bases and J by 3 bases, with 13 bases left in between. Germline V gives CDR1 SGHTA, CDR2 FQGNSA. This CDR3 has 14 residues. The CDR3 loop reads CASSSELVSYEQYF. The DNA of the CDR3 is TGTGCCAGCAGCTCAGAACTAGTAAGCTACGAGCAGTACTTC.

This clone was counted at least ten times. The chain has TRBV5-5 and TRBJ2-2, with D hard to call. Deletions cut 2 bases from V and 0 bases from J, with 8 bases between. Germline assignment: CDR1 SGHKS and CDR2 YYEKEE (reference sequence). This CDR3 region has 15 residues. CDR3 nucleotides: TGTGCCAGCAGCTTTGGACGAACGAACACCGGGGAGCTGTTTTTT. It codes for CASSFGRTNTGELFF. The full variable domain, completed using reference TRBV5-5 and TRBJ2-2, is DAGVTQSPTHLIKTRGQQVTLRCSPISGHKSVSWYQQVLGQGPQFIFQYYEKEERGRGNFPDRFSARQFPNYSSELNVNALLLGDSALYLCASSFGRTNTGELFFGEGSRLTVL.

The rearrangement joins TRBV25-1 to TRBJ2-3; D gene ambiguous. Between the trimmed V and J ends, which lost 8 bases and 0 bases, there was a span of 6 bases. The V gene's germline CDR1 is MGHDK and CDR2 SYGVNS. CDR3 length equals 12 residues. This chain's CDR3 is CASGYSTDTQYF. Written as DNA, the CDR3 is TGTGCCAGCGGGTACAGCACAGATACGCAGTATTTT.

The chain is built from TRBV29-1 and TRBJ2-3; 8 bases line up with TRBD2. Germline assignment: CDR1 SQVTM and CDR2 ANQGSEA. The CDR3 extends over 14 amino acids. The ends lost 8 bases at V and 1 base at J; junction bases unmatched: 8. In nucleotides, the CDR3 is TGCAGCACCGGGGGGGCCGCCGGCACAGATACGCAGTATTTT. This translates into CSTGGAAGTDTQYF.

The chain joins TRBV7-9 to TRBJ2-5; the match to TRBD2 covers 10 bases. With 4 bases clipped from V and 5 bases from J, the junction kept 19 bases outside the gene matches. This CDR3 has 19 residues. Germline CDR1 and CDR2: SEHNR and FQNEAQ (reference sequence). The CDR3 DNA follows: TGTGCCAGCAGCTCCTCGTGGCCAGGCCTAGCGGGGGAGGGGGAGACCCAGTACTTC. This sequence encodes CASSSSWPGLAGEGETQYF.

The chain combines TRBV6-4 with TRBJ2-1; 8 positions match TRBD2. Looked up from germline, CDR1 is MRHNA and CDR2 is SNTAGT. The CDR3 loop spans 16 amino acids. Trimming at V came to 5 bases and at J to 0 bases, leaving 6 bases not matched to a gene. Written as DNA, the CDR3 is TGTGCCAGCAGTACACAGCGGGGGAGCTCCTACAATGAGCAGTTCTTC. Translating gives CASSTQRGSSYNEQFF.